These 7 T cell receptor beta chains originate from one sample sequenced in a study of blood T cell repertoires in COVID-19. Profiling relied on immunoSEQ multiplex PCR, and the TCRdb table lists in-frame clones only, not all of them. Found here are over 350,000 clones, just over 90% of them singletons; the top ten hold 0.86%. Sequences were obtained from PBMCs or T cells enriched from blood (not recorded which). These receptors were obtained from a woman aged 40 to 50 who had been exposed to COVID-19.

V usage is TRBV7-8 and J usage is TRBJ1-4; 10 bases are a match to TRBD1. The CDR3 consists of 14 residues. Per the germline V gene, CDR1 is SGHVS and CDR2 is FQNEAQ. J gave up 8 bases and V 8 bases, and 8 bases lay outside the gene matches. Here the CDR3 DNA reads TGTGCCAGCGACCGCGGACAGGGGGAGGAAAAACTGTTTTTT. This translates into CASDRGQGEEKLFF.

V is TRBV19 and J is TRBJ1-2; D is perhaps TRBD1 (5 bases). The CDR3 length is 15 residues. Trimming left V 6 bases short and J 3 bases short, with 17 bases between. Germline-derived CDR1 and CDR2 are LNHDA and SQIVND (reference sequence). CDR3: CASSRRAPGDYGYTF. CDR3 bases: TGTGCCAGTAGCCGTCGGGCCCCGGGGGACTATGGCTACACCTTC.

The CDR3 DNA sequence: TGTGCCAGCAGCCATAACAGGGGGAACTATGGCTACACCTTC. Protein product: CASSHNRGNYGYTF. This rearrangement joins TRBV13 to TRBJ1-2, with 8 nucleotides matching TRBD1. Germline CDR1 and CDR2: PRHDT and FYEKMQ (reference sequence). This CDR3 has 14 residues. Trimming at V came to 5 bases and at J to 2 bases, leaving 4 bases not matched to a gene.

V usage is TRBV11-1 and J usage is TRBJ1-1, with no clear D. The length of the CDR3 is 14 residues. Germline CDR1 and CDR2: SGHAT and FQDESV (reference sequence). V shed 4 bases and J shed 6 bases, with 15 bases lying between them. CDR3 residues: CASSYPFGEAEAFF. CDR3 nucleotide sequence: TGTGCCAGCAGCTATCCCTTCGGGGAGGCTGAAGCTTTCTTT. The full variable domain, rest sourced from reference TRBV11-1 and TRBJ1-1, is EAEVAQSPRYKITEKSQAVAFWCDPISGHATLYWYRQILGQGPELLVQFQDESVVDDSQLPKDRFSAERLKGVDSTLKIQPAELGDSAMYLCASSYPFGEAEAFFGQGTRLTVV.

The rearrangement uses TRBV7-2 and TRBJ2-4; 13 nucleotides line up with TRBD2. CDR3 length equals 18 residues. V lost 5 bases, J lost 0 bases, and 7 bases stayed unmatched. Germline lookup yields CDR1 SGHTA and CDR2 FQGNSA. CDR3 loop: CASSVGTSGISAKNIQYF. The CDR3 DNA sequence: TGTGCCAGCAGCGTCGGGACTAGCGGGATATCAGCCAAAAACATTCAGTACTTC.

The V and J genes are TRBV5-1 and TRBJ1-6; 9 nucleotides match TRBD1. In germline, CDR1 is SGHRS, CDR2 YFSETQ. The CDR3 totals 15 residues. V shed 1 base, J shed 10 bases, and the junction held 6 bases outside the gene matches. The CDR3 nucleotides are TGCGCCAGCAGCTTGACGGACAGGGGACGATCACCCCTCCACTTT. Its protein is CASSLTDRGRSPLHF.

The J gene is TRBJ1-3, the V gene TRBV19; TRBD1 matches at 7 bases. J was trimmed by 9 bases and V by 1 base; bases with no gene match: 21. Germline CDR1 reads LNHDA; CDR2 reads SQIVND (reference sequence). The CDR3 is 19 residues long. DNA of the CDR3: TGTGCCAGTAGTATAGGTATGATGGGGACAGAATTCGTGATTGCCACCATATATTTT. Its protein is CASSIGMMGTEFVIATIYF.